Each of the 27 T cell receptor beta chains below was sequenced from the same sample in a study of cytomegalovirus exposure and HLA in healthy donors. 60 Vbeta and 13 Jbeta primers were used in PCR. Method: immunoSEQ multiplex PCR; TCRdb's copy keeps in-frame clones and lacks some. The sample includes 200,000 to 300,000 clones, 82% of them seen just once. The specimen sequenced was PBMCs. The receptors were sampled from a woman in her forties in good health and CMV-seropositive.

The V call is TRBV4-3, the J call TRBJ1-5, with TRBD1 as a possible D gene (6 bases). The V and J ends lost 5 bases and 5 bases respectively, with 10 bases between them. Germline CDR1 reads LGHNA; CDR2 reads YSLEER. The CDR3 contains 13 residues. CDR3 sequence reads: CASSGRTDQPQHF. The CDR3, as DNA: TGCGCCAGCAGCGGACGGACAGATCAGCCCCAGCATTTT.

The CDR3 loop is CASSSWTGSYEQYF. CDR3 in DNA: TGTGCCAGCAGTTCTTGGACAGGCTCCTACGAGCAGTACTTC. The chain couples TRBV6-5 to TRBJ2-7; TRBD1 matches at 7 bases. The V and J ends lost 4 bases and 0 bases, in that order; junction bases with no gene match: 3. Germline lookup yields CDR1 MNHEY and CDR2 SVGAGI. The CDR3 is made up of 14 amino acids.

The DNA for the CDR3 is TGTGCCACCAGCAGGCGGCTATCTGGGGCCAACGTCCTGACTTTC. Protein: CATSRRLSGANVLTF. The gene calls are TRBV15 and TRBJ2-6; D not certain. Trimming stripped 3 bases from V and 1 base from J, with 7 bases between. The germline V gene has CDR1 LNHNV and CDR2 YYDKDF (reference sequence). CDR3 length: 15 amino acids.

The chain is built from TRBV30 and TRBJ2-3, with D perhaps matching TRBD2 (5 bases). This CDR3 contains 14 residues. The V gene lost 1 base and the J gene lost 2 bases, with 10 bases spanning the gap. Germline V gene data show CDR1 as GTSNPN and CDR2 as SVGIG (reference sequence). The CDR3 sequence is CAWSGSGDTDTQYF. CDR3 DNA sequence: TGTGCCTGGAGTGGCAGCGGCGACACAGATACGCAGTATTTT.

V gene TRBV18 combines with J gene TRBJ1-1; D remains ambiguous. The CDR3 has 15 amino acids. Germline V gene sequence: CDR1 KGHSH, CDR2 LQKENI. The germline V and J ends were trimmed by 0 bases and 2 bases, with 10 bases remaining between them. CDR3 DNA: TGTGCCAGCTCACCACCGGGCAGACCCAACACTGAAGCTTTCTTT. Protein product: CASSPPGRPNTEAFF.

This chain uses TRBV11-2 with TRBJ2-3; D perhaps matches TRBD2 (5 bases). The CDR3 contains 16 residues. Trimming took off 3 bases at V and 0 bases at J, with 13 bases between the two ends. Germline values: CDR1 SGHAT, CDR2 FQNNGV. The CDR3 nucleotides are TGTGCCAGCAGCTTCCGTCCAGGACTCAGCACAGATACGCAGTATTTT. Translated: CASSFRPGLSTDTQYF.

The J gene is TRBJ2-2, the V gene TRBV10-3; tentatively, D is TRBD2 (6 bases). Germline CDR1 is ENHRY and CDR2 is SYGVKD. V was clipped by 0 bases and J by 5 bases, with 10 bases between them. This CDR3 contains 15 residues. The CDR3 protein is CAISESVGRTGELFF. The CDR3 DNA is TGTGCCATCAGTGAGTCGGTGGGGAGGACCGGGGAGCTGTTTTTT.

This chain uses TRBV4-3 with TRBJ2-7; 8 positions match TRBD1. With 1 base clipped from V and 4 bases from J, the junction kept 6 bases outside the gene matches. CDR3 length: 15 residues. CDR1 LGHNA and CDR2 YSLEER come from the germline V gene. The chain's CDR3 is CASSQVPGGKYEQYF. In nucleotides, the CDR3 is TGCGCCAGCAGCCAAGTACCAGGGGGCAAGTACGAGCAGTACTTC.

This clone occurred a few times. V is TRBV4-3 and J is TRBJ1-2; possible D gene TRBD1, 5 bases. V was pared by 1 base and J by 5 bases, with 14 bases between. This CDR3 has 15 amino acids. Germline V CDR1 and CDR2: LGHNA, YSLEER. The CDR3 nucleotides are TGCGCCAGCAGCCAAGCCGGCGTGGGGCCATATGGCTACACCTTC. Protein: CASSQAGVGPYGYTF.

This sequence joins TRBV4-1 and TRBJ2-7, with 9 bases identical to TRBD2. The CDR3 length is 15 residues. The germline V gene has CDR1 MGHRA and CDR2 YSYEKL. Unmatched junction bases numbered 4, after V lost 1 base and J lost 3 bases. CDR3 region: CASSQGISGSYEQYF. CDR3 sequence (DNA): TGCGCCAGCAGCCAAGGGATTAGCGGGAGCTACGAGCAGTACTTC.

V gene TRBV30 combines with J gene TRBJ2-1; the D gene is possibly TRBD2 (6 bases). The V end lost 0 bases, the J end lost 10 bases, and 10 bases lay between the germline ends. In germline, CDR1 is GTSNPN, CDR2 SVGIG (reference sequence). The CDR3 has 12 amino acids. CDR3 bases: TGTGCCTGGAGTGTCGGGAGCGCCGAGCAGTTCTTC. Translation: CAWSVGSAEQFF.

The chain employs TRBV30 and TRBJ1-2, with D hard to call. The ends were cut back, 2 bases at V and 8 bases at J, with 9 bases in the middle. The CDR3 runs to 11 residues. CDR1 GTSNPN and CDR2 SVGIG come from the germline V gene (reference sequence). Here the CDR3 DNA reads TGTGCCTGGAGTCTGGGGAGCGGCTACACCTTC. This encodes CAWSLGSGYTF.

The rearrangement links TRBV7-9 to TRBJ2-3, with a tentative D call TRBD2 (7 bases). There are 15 residues in the CDR3. Germline CDR1 SEHNR, CDR2 FQNEAQ (reference sequence). V dropped 0 bases and J dropped 2 bases, with 9 bases sitting between them. CDR3 nucleotides: TGTGCCAGCAGCTTAGCGGGGGGGCCCACAGATACGCAGTATTTT. It translates to CASSLAGGPTDTQYF. Combining the CDR3 with reference TRBV7-9 and TRBJ2-3 gives the whole variable domain DTGVSQNPRHKITKRGQNVTFRCDPISEHNRLYWYRQTLGQGPEFLTYFQNEAQLEKSRLLSDRFSAERPKGSFSTLEIQRTEQGDSAMYLCASSLAGGPTDTQYFGPGTRLTVL.

V usage is TRBV4-1 and J usage is TRBJ2-1, with a possible D match to TRBD2 (7 bases). The germline V gene encodes CDR1 MGHRA and CDR2 YSYEKL. CDR3 length: 17 amino acids. The V and J ends lost 3 bases and 0 bases respectively, with 15 bases between them. The CDR3 DNA reads as TGCGCCAGCAGCCATGGCGGGGGCCCTCTCTCCTACAATGAGCAGTTCTTC. Translated: CASSHGGGPLSYNEQFF.

J is TRBJ2-4 and V is TRBV5-1; TRBD2 is a possible D gene (6 bases). CDR1 and CDR2 (germline): SGHRS, YFSETQ. V was shortened by 6 bases and J by 1 base, with 14 bases between the two germline ends. The CDR3 runs 15 residues. The CDR3 DNA follows: TGCGCCAGCAACTCCATCGCGGGGGCCAAAAACATTCAGTACTTC. Encoded protein: CASNSIAGAKNIQYF.

V usage is TRBV7-2 and J usage is TRBJ2-1, with 10 bases fitting TRBD2. V was clipped by 5 bases and J by 4 bases; unmatched bases: 5. The CDR3 is 15 amino acids. Germline V CDR1 and CDR2: SGHTA, FQGNSA. The CDR3 coding sequence is TGTGCCAGCAGCGCACTAGCGGGACCTTACAATGAGCAGTTCTTC. Translation gives CASSALAGPYNEQFF. Looking up the rest from reference TRBV7-2 and TRBJ2-1 gives the full variable domain: GAGVSQSPSNKVTEKGKDVELRCDPISGHTALYWYRQSLGQGLEFLIYFQGNSAPDKSGLPSDRFSAERTGGSVSTLTIQRTQQEDSAVYLCASSALAGPYNEQFFGPGTRLTVL.

The chain has TRBV28 and TRBJ2-1; 8 nucleotides align to TRBD1. Germline V gives CDR1 MDHEN, CDR2 SYDVKM. The CDR3 is 15 amino acids. Unmatched junction bases numbered 7, after V lost 5 bases and J lost 4 bases. The CDR3 region is CASSRDRRPYNEQFF. CDR3 DNA: TGTGCCAGCAGTCGGGACAGGAGACCATACAATGAGCAGTTCTTC.

This clone was counted only a few times. A far bigger clonotype differs at one base, so this is likely a read error. At the DNA level, this CDR3 is encoded by other sequences in the same sample as well. The chain couples TRBV5-8 to TRBJ1-1; D remains ambiguous. The V and J ends lost 4 bases and 1 base respectively, with 8 bases between them. The germline V gene has CDR1 SGHTS and CDR2 YDEGEE. This CDR3 contains 13 residues. As DNA, the CDR3 is TGTGCCAGCAGCCCCTATAGGAACACTGAAGCTTTCTTT. Its translation is CASSPYRNTEAFF.

This clone has a single count. This chain joins TRBV6-6 and TRBJ1-3, with 8 bases aligning to TRBD1. The CDR3 totals 16 residues. Germline-derived CDR1 and CDR2 are MNHNY and SVGAGI (reference sequence). V shed 6 bases and J 1 base; nucleotides not matched to a gene: 8. CDR3 loop: CASRTSRTGSGNTIYF. DNA of the CDR3: TGTGCCAGCAGGACCTCCCGGACAGGGTCTGGAAACACCATATATTTT.

This clone has a single count. This chain uses TRBV5-4 with TRBJ1-3; D remains ambiguous. The CDR3 is 15 amino acids. CDR1 and CDR2 from the germline V gene are SGHNT and YYREEE (reference sequence). Between the trimmed V and J ends, which lost 5 bases and 0 bases, there was a span of 12 bases. This chain's CDR3 is CASSRNFVSGNTIYF. The DNA for the CDR3 is TGTGCCAGCAGTCGAAACTTTGTCTCTGGAAACACCATATATTTT.

The chain has TRBV7-9 and TRBJ2-7; possible D gene TRBD1, 6 bases. Trimming cost V 5 bases and J 0 bases, with 11 bases left between them. The CDR3 has 14 amino acids. CDR1 and CDR2 from the germline V gene are SEHNR and FQNEAQ (reference sequence). The CDR3 loop reads CASSLLDSSYEQYF. For the CDR3, the DNA is TGTGCCAGCAGCCTACTGGACAGCTCCTACGAGCAGTACTTC.

The genes are TRBV30 and TRBJ1-4, with 9 bases identical to TRBD1. This CDR3 has 16 amino acids. Germline V lookup: CDR1 GTSNPN, CDR2 SVGIG (reference sequence). V was clipped by 4 bases and J by 0 bases; unmatched bases: 6. The CDR3 nucleotides read TGTGCCTGGAACTGGGACAGGGACTCAACTAATGAAAAACTGTTTTTT. Amino acid sequence: CAWNWDRDSTNEKLFF.

This clone turned up a few times. Here the CDR3 reads CASSGQHFTDTQYF. The CDR3 nucleotides are TGTGCCAGCAGTGGCCAACATTTTACAGATACGCAGTATTTT. The chain employs TRBV6-1 and TRBJ2-3; no clear D gene. This CDR3 is built from 14 residues. CDR1 MNHNS and CDR2 SASEGT come from the germline V gene. The germline V and J ends were trimmed by 4 bases and 3 bases, with 11 bases remaining between them.

The rearrangement joins TRBV15 to TRBJ2-1; D is ambiguous. Trimming took off 0 bases at V and 7 bases at J, with 13 bases between the two ends. Germline CDR1 LNHNV, CDR2 YYDKDF (reference sequence). The CDR3 totals 15 residues. DNA of the CDR3: TGTGCCACCAGCAGAGATGGGCATGGTGGGAATGAGCAGTTCTTC. Translating gives CATSRDGHGGNEQFF.

The CDR3 is CASSLYGRENYGYTF. For the CDR3, the DNA is TGTGCCAGCAGCTTGTACGGCAGGGAAAACTATGGCTACACCTTC. J is TRBJ1-2 and V is TRBV5-5, with D tentatively TRBD1 (5 bases). Trimming removed 1 base at V and 2 bases at J, with 12 bases between. Germline lookup yields CDR1 SGHKS and CDR2 YYEKEE (reference sequence). The CDR3 has 15 amino acids.

The chain is built from TRBV5-1 and TRBJ2-1; tentative D call: TRBD2 (6 bases). The CDR3 contains 13 residues. Trimming cost V 0 bases and J 7 bases, with 8 bases left between them. CDR1 is SGHRS and CDR2 is YFSETQ in the germline V gene. This CDR3 reads CASSLELANEQFF. CDR3 coding DNA: TGCGCCAGCAGCTTGGAACTAGCTAATGAGCAGTTCTTC.

The chain couples TRBV19 to TRBJ1-2; 7 nucleotides agree with TRBD1. The trim removed 7 bases at V and 8 bases at J, leaving 16 bases unmatched. Germline CDR1 LNHDA, CDR2 SQIVND (reference sequence). There are 15 residues in the CDR3. The CDR3 DNA reads as TGTGCCAGTACCCCCACCGGCGAGGGGGCGCGGGGCTACACCTTC. It translates to CASTPTGEGARGYTF.